Listed below are T cell receptor beta chains from one sample, sequenced in a study of blood T cell repertoires in COVID-19. The assay was immunoSEQ multiplex PCR, and TCRdb's table has in-frame clones only and misses some. The sample contains approximately 200,000 clones, 86% of which appear only once. Sequencing was done on a sample of PBMCs or T cells enriched from blood (not recorded which). These receptors were obtained from a woman younger than 45 who had recovered from COVID-19. The CDR3 runs from the conserved cysteine through the conserved F or W. The D gene is left open where the match is weak. The size of a clone is reported for some rows only, either as once, few or many, or as a class for expanded clones.

V	J	D	length	size	CDR3	DNA
TRBV19	TRBJ2-7	TRBD1	12	.	CDPGQGDYEQYF	TGTGACCCCGGACAGGGGGACTACGAGCAGTACTTC
TRBV27	TRBJ2-7	.	13	once	CASSLTESYEQYF	TGTGCCAGCAGTTTAACAGAATCCTACGAGCAGTACTTC
TRBV15	TRBJ2-7	.	16	.	CATSRDQPGTPREQYF	TGTGCCACCAGCAGAGATCAACCCGGAACCCCGCGGGAGCAGTACTTC
TRBV5-4	TRBJ2-7	TRBD1	14	.	CASSSTGGSYEQYF	TGTGCCAGCAGTTCGACAGGGGGCTCCTACGAGCAGTACTTC
TRBV28	TRBJ2-3	TRBD2	15	.	CASSPWTSGTDTQYF	TGTGCCAGCAGTCCTTGGACTAGCGGAACAGATACGCAGTATTTT
TRBV11-2	TRBJ2-2	.	15	.	CASSFGGRYTGELFF	TGTGCCAGCAGCTTCGGGGGGCGGTACACCGGGGAGCTGTTTTTT
TRBV18	TRBJ1-6	.	13	.	CASSPTADSPLHF	TGTGCCAGCTCACCCACAGCAGATTCACCCCTCCACTTT
TRBV3-1/TRBV3-2	TRBJ1-5	.	15	.	CASSPSRGSNQPQHF	TGTGCCAGCAGCCCCAGCAGGGGTAGCAATCAGCCCCAGCATTTT
TRBV5-5	TRBJ2-1	.	15	.	CASSLWLAKTNEQFF	TGTGCCAGCAGCCTGTGGCTAGCCAAGACGAATGAGCAGTTCTTC
TRBV10-3	TRBJ2-2	TRBD2	17	.	CAISGKTSGRGTGELFF	TGTGCCATCAGTGGGAAGACTAGCGGGAGAGGGACCGGGGAGCTGTTTTTT
TRBV3-1/TRBV3-2	TRBJ2-7	TRBD1	17	few	CASSQAAWDSNHYEQYF	TGTGCCAGCAGCCAAGCTGCTTGGGACAGCAACCACTACGAGCAGTACTTC
TRBV11-2	TRBJ1-2	.	14	.	CASSLGGGLGGYTF	TGTGCCAGCAGCTTAGGCGGGGGGTTGGGTGGCTACACCTTC
TRBV28	TRBJ2-5	TRBD1	13	.	CASSEGAAWTQYF	TGTGCCAGCAGTGAGGGGGCGGCGTGGACCCAGTACTTC
TRBV7-9	TRBJ2-3	TRBD1	17	.	CASSLTDRVTWGDTQYF	TGTGCCAGCAGCTTAACCGACAGGGTAACTTGGGGAGATACGCAGTATTTT
TRBV27	TRBJ2-7	.	17	few	CASSLSSRTTEGYEQYF	TGTGCCAGCAGTTTATCCTCTCGCACCACAGAGGGCTACGAGCAGTACTTC
TRBV11-2	TRBJ1-1	TRBD1	16	.	CASSLGGRTGGTEAFF	TGTGCCAGCAGCTTAGGAGGGAGGACAGGGGGGACTGAAGCTTTCTTT
TRBV28	TRBJ1-1	.	11	.	CASSLGPEAFF	TGTGCCAGCAGTTTAGGCCCTGAAGCTTTCTTT
TRBV7-8	TRBJ1-2	TRBD1	17	.	CASSTRTGGLPNYGYTF	TGTGCCAGCAGCACACGGACAGGGGGCCTCCCTAACTATGGCTACACCTTC
TRBV19	TRBJ2-1	TRBD1	14	.	CASRLGQGSNEQFF	TGTGCCAGTAGGTTAGGACAGGGGTCCAATGAGCAGTTCTTC
TRBV6-5	TRBJ1-5	TRBD1	15	few	CASSQGQVKNQPQHF	TGTGCCAGCAGCCAAGGACAGGTGAAAAATCAGCCCCAGCATTTT
TRBV28	TRBJ2-7	.	14	.	CASVGPGKFDEQYF	TGTGCCAGCGTGGGGCCAGGGAAGTTCGACGAGCAGTACTTC
TRBV19	TRBJ1-5	.	15	.	CASSRTSEGNQPQHF	TGTGCCAGTAGTAGGACATCCGAGGGCAATCAGCCCCAGCATTTT
TRBV29-1	TRBJ1-1	.	10	few	CSVEGPEAFF	TGCAGCGTTGAGGGGCCTGAAGCTTTCTTT
TRBV27	TRBJ2-2	.	14	.	CASRLSGNTGELFF	TGTGCCAGCAGGTTAAGCGGGAACACCGGGGAGCTGTTTTTT
TRBV20-1	TRBJ1-2	TRBD1	14	.	CSASTGGTNYGYTF	TGCAGTGCCAGTACAGGGGGAACAAACTATGGCTACACCTTC
TRBV2	TRBJ1-1	TRBD1	14	.	CASGDRGLNTEAFF	TGTGCCAGCGGGGACAGGGGATTGAACACTGAAGCTTTCTTT
TRBV5-1	TRBJ1-6	.	18	few	CASSYGTPTSSYNSPLHF	TGCGCCAGCAGCTACGGGACTCCTACGAGCTCCTATAATTCACCCCTCCACTTT
TRBV18	TRBJ2-1	TRBD2	15	.	CASSPSTSGTNEQFF	TGTGCCAGCTCACCGTCGACTAGCGGGACGAATGAGCAGTTCTTC
TRBV21-1	TRBJ2-1	.	17	.	CASSKDPSGISYNEQFF	TGTGCCAGCAGCAAAGATCCTAGCGGGATCTCCTACAATGAGCAGTTCTTC
TRBV19	TRBJ2-5	.	13	.	CASSIDRMKTQYF	TGTGCCAGTAGTATAGACAGGATGAAGACCCAGTACTTC
TRBV28	TRBJ2-7	TRBD2	14	.	CATEGLAGVYEQYF	TGTGCCACTGAGGGACTAGCGGGGGTCTACGAGCAGTACTTC
TRBV27	TRBJ2-7	.	11	once	CASSFANEQYF	TGTGCCAGCAGTTTTGCGAACGAGCAGTACTTC
TRBV7-9	TRBJ1-3	.	15	.	CASSSPTISGNTIYF	TGTGCCAGCAGCTCACCTACCATCTCTGGAAACACCATATATTTT
TRBV7-9	TRBJ1-2	.	11	.	CASSLLYGYTF	TGTGCCAGCAGCTTACTCTATGGCTACACCTTC
TRBV7-9	TRBJ2-7	TRBD2	17	.	CASSPGGLAGLLYEQYF	TGTGCCAGCAGTCCCGGGGGGCTAGCGGGACTCCTTTACGAGCAGTACTTC
TRBV27	TRBJ2-2	.	12	.	CASSFSTGELFF	TGTGCCAGCAGTTTTAGCACCGGGGAGCTGTTTTTT
TRBV5-4	TRBJ2-1	.	15	.	CASSLDRQGPKLQFF	TGTGCCAGCAGCTTGGATCGGCAGGGTCCGAAACTGCAGTTCTTC
TRBV6-4	TRBJ2-2	TRBD2	14	few	CASSVAGGTGELFF	TGTGCCAGCAGTGTTGCGGGAGGCACCGGGGAGCTGTTTTTT